This TCR beta chain was identified in a study of T cell repertoires in cytomegalovirus infection. Study summary: Recently described HLA-C-restricted plus well-studied HLA-B-restricted CMV epitopes were used. Signatures in public TCR beta sequences pointed to both CMV infection and matching HLA type.

TCRdb redid the calling of the reads with MiXCR, one entry per CDR3 protein. The data hold approximately 500,000 distinct CDR3 sequences, with 33% observed a single time. The table lists this clonotype with many counts. Antigen unknown. Study-wide results and limits: The study found HLA-C-restricted CMV-specific TCR beta clonotypes dominating the ex vivo response. Cumulative frequency of public TCR beta families picked out carriers of CMV plus the relevant HLA.

This CDR3 comprises 15 residues. The V gene end was trimmed by 3 bases and the J gene end by 9 bases; junction bases not matched to a gene: 7. Germline-derived CDR1 and CDR2 are SGHVS and FQNEAQ. This clonotype was sampled from a human donor in good health (CMV status not recorded). Some clones in this sample may be carry-over from other donors' samples. The chain joins TRBV7-8 to TRBJ2-5; 13 bases line up with TRBD2. The sequenced sample was cultured PBMCs, obtained from culture after CMV antigen stimulation. The CDR3 nucleotides are TGTGCCAGCAGCTTTGGGACTAGCGGGGCCGCGGCCCAGTACTTC. This gives the protein CASSFGTSGAAAQYF.